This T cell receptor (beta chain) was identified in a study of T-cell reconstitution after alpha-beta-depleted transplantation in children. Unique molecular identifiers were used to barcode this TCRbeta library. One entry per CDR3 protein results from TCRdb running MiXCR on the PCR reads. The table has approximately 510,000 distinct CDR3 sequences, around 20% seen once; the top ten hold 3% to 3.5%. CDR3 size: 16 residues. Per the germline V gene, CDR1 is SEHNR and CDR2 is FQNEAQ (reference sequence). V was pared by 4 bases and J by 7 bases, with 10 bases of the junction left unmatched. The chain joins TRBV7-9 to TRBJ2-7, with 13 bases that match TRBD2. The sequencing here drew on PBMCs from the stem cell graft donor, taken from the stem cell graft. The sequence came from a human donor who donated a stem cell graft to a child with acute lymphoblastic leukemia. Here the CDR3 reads CASSSGLAGAFGEQYF. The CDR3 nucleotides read TGTGCCAGCAGCTCAGGACTAGCGGGGGCTTTTGGGGAGCAGTACTTC.